The 15 T cell receptor beta chains below all came from one sample that was sequenced in a study of blood T cell repertoires in COVID-19. Data came from immunoSEQ multiplex PCR; TCRdb stores just in-frame clones and leaves some out. The sample lists 70,000 or so clones, over 85% occurring once. The sample taken for sequencing was peripheral blood. The receptors come from a man aged 50 to 59 with acute or convalescent COVID-19.

The J gene is TRBJ1-4, the V gene TRBV9; 10 bases map to TRBD1. Per the germline V gene, CDR1 is SGDLS and CDR2 is YYNGEE. J was trimmed by 5 bases and V by 3 bases; bases with no gene match: 4. The CDR3 contains 15 residues. For the CDR3, the DNA is TGTGCCAGCAGCGCTAGGACAGGGGGGAATGAAAAACTGTTTTTT. The encoded protein is CASSARTGGNEKLFF.

The chain joins TRBV11-2 to TRBJ2-1; D possibly corresponds to TRBD2 (6 bases). CDR1 SGHAT and CDR2 FQNNGV come from the germline V gene. V dropped 5 bases and J dropped 15 bases, with 20 bases sitting between them. The CDR3 is made up of 13 amino acids. The CDR3 sequence: CASSPPVAGNPFF. The CDR3 bases are TGTGCCAGCAGCCCCCCAGTGGCGGGGAACCCGTTCTTC. Full variable domain (rest looked up from reference TRBV11-2 and TRBJ2-1): EAGVAQSPRYKIIEKRQSVAFWCNPISGHATLYWYQQILGQGPKLLIQFQNNGVVDDSQLPKDRFSAERLKGVDSTLKIQPAKLEDSAVYLCASSPPVAGNPFFGPGTRLTVL.

The chain uses TRBV2 and TRBJ1-1, with no clear D. V lost 7 bases to trimming and J lost 5 bases, with 11 bases between them. The germline gives CDR1 SNHLY, CDR2 FYNNEI. There are 12 residues in the CDR3. The CDR3, as DNA: TGTGCCAGCATCCGGGGTGAGACTGAAGCTTTCTTT. This sequence encodes CASIRGETEAFF.

The chain uses TRBV28 and TRBJ2-3; TRBD1 agrees at 9 bases. This CDR3 is built from 15 residues. CDR1 and CDR2 from the germline V gene are MDHEN and SYDVKM. V trimming: 7 bases; J trimming: 2 bases; junction bases outside the gene matches: 7. The CDR3 bases are TGTGCCAGCAAGATAGGACAGGGGCACACAGATACGCAGTATTTT. Its translation: CASKIGQGHTDTQYF.

The rearrangement joins TRBV28 to TRBJ1-4, with a tentative D call TRBD1 (6 bases). This CDR3 is built from 15 residues. Germline values: CDR1 MDHEN, CDR2 SYDVKM. V shed 1 base and J shed 6 bases, with 12 bases lying between them. Here the CDR3 reads CASSLLGQSHEKLFF. The CDR3 region has the DNA TGTGCCAGCAGTTTATTAGGACAGAGTCATGAAAAACTGTTTTTT.

The chain recombines TRBV7-9 with TRBJ2-1; the D gene is possibly TRBD1 (6 bases). The CDR3 sequence is 15 residues long. Germline CDR1 is SEHNR and CDR2 is FQNEAQ (reference sequence). V was pared by 5 bases and J by 7 bases, with 18 bases between. DNA of the CDR3: TGTGCCAGCAGCGAAACCGCCGGGACAAGGAATGAGCAGTTCTTC. Its protein is CASSETAGTRNEQFF. Full variable domain (missing parts from reference TRBV7-9 and TRBJ2-1): DTGVSQNPRHKITKRGQNVTFRCDPISEHNRLYWYRQTLGQGPEFLTYFQNEAQLEKSRLLSDRFSAERPKGSFSTLEIQRTEQGDSAMYLCASSETAGTRNEQFFGPGTRLTVL.

This chain links TRBV27 with TRBJ2-7, with TRBD2 as a possible D gene (7 bases). The CDR3 spans 14 residues. V lost 5 bases and J 3 bases, leaving 14 bases between the germline ends. Germline V gene lookup returns CDR1 MNHEY and CDR2 SMNVEV (reference sequence). CDR3 loop: CASSAGATSYEQYF. DNA of the CDR3: TGTGCCAGCAGTGCGGGGGCTACGAGCTACGAGCAGTACTTC.

The J gene is TRBJ2-7, the V gene TRBV5-1; 7 bases map to TRBD2. Germline V lookup: CDR1 SGHRS, CDR2 YFSETQ. The J segment lost 0 bases and the V segment lost 4 bases, leaving 7 bases of the junction unmatched. The CDR3 consists of 15 residues. CDR3 sequence reads: CASSPTSPSSYEQYF. For the CDR3, the DNA is TGCGCCAGCAGCCCGACTAGCCCCAGCTCCTACGAGCAGTACTTC.

The rearrangement links TRBV6-6 to TRBJ2-1, with D possibly being TRBD1 (6 bases). Germline CDR1 and CDR2: MNHNY and SVGAGI (reference sequence). V was pared by 4 bases and J by 5 bases, with 9 bases between. The CDR3 consists of 13 residues. The CDR3 nucleotides read TGTGCCAGCAGTTCAGGGGTCGACAATGAGCAGTTCTTC. It yields the protein CASSSGVDNEQFF.

The chain carries TRBV29-1 and TRBJ1-1; D gene uncertain. This CDR3 is 13 amino acids long. CDR1 SQVTM and CDR2 ANQGSEA come from the germline V gene. Trimming shortened V by 2 bases and J by 0 bases, and 7 bases separated the two germline ends. This CDR3 is CSVESVLNTEAFF. Here the CDR3 DNA reads TGCAGCGTTGAATCCGTTCTGAACACTGAAGCTTTCTTT.

The genes are TRBV15 and TRBJ2-7, with TRBD1 as a possible D gene (6 bases). The CDR3 runs 16 residues. Germline V gene sequence: CDR1 LNHNV, CDR2 YYDKDF (reference sequence). V dropped 1 base and J dropped 6 bases, with 19 bases sitting between them. The CDR3 loop reads CATSRGFRDTSSEQYV. CDR3 in DNA: TGTGCCACCAGCAGAGGGTTCCGGGACACCAGTTCCGAGCAGTACGTC.

The rearrangement links TRBV4-2 to TRBJ1-6; D unresolved. The CDR3 runs 14 residues. Per germline, CDR1 LGHNA and CDR2 YNFKEQ. V dropped 0 bases and J dropped 10 bases, with 10 bases sitting between them. CDR3 nucleotide sequence: TGTGCCAGCAGCCAAGATCCAGAGGGCTCACCCCTCCACTTT. It yields the protein CASSQDPEGSPLHF.

The chain employs TRBV5-4 and TRBJ2-2; 11 nucleotides agree with TRBD2. CDR3 length: 16 amino acids. Germline CDR1 reads SGHNT; CDR2 reads YYREEE (reference sequence). Trimming at V came to 2 bases and at J to 5 bases, leaving 5 bases not matched to a gene. Here the CDR3 DNA reads TGTGCCAGCAGCTTACTAGCGGGGGAGCGAACCGGGGAGCTGTTTTTT. As protein: CASSLLAGERTGELFF.

V gene TRBV6-6 combines with J gene TRBJ1-1, with D hard to call. With 7 bases removed from V and 1 base from J, the gap between germline ends came to 10 bases. The CDR3 spans 13 residues. Germline-derived CDR1 and CDR2 are MNHNY and SVGAGI (reference sequence). The CDR3 spells CASTGNTNTEAFF. CDR3 nucleotide sequence: TGTGCCAGCACAGGAAACACGAACACTGAAGCTTTCTTT.

In nucleotides, the CDR3 is TGTGCCACCAGTGATTTGAGTGGCGTCAGGGATACGCAGTATTTT. Translated, it gives CATSDLSGVRDTQYF. The J gene is TRBJ2-3, the V gene TRBV24-1; no firm D call. The V end lost 0 bases, the J end lost 6 bases, and 12 bases lay between the germline ends. This CDR3 contains 15 residues. The V gene's germline CDR1 is KGHDR and CDR2 SFDVKD.